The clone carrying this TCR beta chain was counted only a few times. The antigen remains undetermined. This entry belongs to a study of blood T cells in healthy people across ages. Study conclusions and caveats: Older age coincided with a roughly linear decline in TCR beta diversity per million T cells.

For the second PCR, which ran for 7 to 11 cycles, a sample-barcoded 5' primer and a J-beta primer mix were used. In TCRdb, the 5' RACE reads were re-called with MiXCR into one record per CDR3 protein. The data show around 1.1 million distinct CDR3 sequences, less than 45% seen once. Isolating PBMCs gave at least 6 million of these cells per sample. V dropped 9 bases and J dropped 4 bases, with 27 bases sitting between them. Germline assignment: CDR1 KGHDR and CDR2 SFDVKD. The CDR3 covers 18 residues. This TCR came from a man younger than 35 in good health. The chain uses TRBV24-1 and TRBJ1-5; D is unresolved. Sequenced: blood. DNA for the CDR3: TGTGCCACCCGCCCGAGGATGTTTGGGAAGGAGGGAAATCAGCCCCAGCATTTT. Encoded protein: CATRPRMFGKEGNQPQHF.